These T cell receptor beta chains were read from a single sample in a study of T cells of healthy individuals. Via MiXCR, TCRdb re-called the 5' RACE reads, giving one row per CDR3 protein. The sample records tens of thousands of distinct CDR3 sequences, roughly 16% being singletons. The receptors were gathered from a human donor in good health. Each CDR3 is given with its conserved first and last residue. A D gene is named only where the DNA matches it firmly. Size tells how often a clone was seen (once, few, many) or the class of an expanded clone, and some rows leave it out.

few,-,TRBJ2-2,TRBV24-1,CATQQGIKNTGELFF,TGTGCCACCCAACAGGGTATTAAGAACACCGGGGAGCTGTTTTTT
-,TRBD1,TRBJ2-7,TRBV9,CASSVGQGLYEQYF,TGTGCCAGCAGTGTGGGACAGGGCCTTTACGAGCAGTACTTC
few,-,TRBJ2-2,TRBV2,CASSASGIKTGELFF,TGTGCCAGCAGTGCGTCGGGGATTAAAACCGGGGAGCTGTTTTTT
-,-,TRBJ2-3,TRBV7-7,CASSSGPGVGTDTQYF,TGTGCCAGCAGCTCCGGGCCGGGGGTGGGCACAGATACGCAGTATTTT
many,-,TRBJ2-3,TRBV11-2,CASSLIEGTRTDTQYF,TGTGCCAGCAGCTTAATTGAAGGAACACGCACAGATACGCAGTATTTT
many,-,TRBJ2-1,TRBV7-9,CASSLDAPPHEQFF,TGTGCCAGCAGCTTAGACGCCCCCCCCCATGAGCAGTTCTTC
many,TRBD1,TRBJ1-3,TRBV29-1,CSVERGTAGNTIYF,TGCAGCGTTGAAAGGGGGACAGCAGGAAACACCATATATTTT
-,TRBD2,TRBJ2-7,TRBV5-4,CASSLILAGGPGEQYF,TGTGCCAGCAGCTTGATACTAGCGGGAGGGCCGGGGGAGCAGTACTTC
-,-,TRBJ2-5,TRBV6-5,CASSLRVQETQYF,TGTGCCAGCAGTTTGCGGGTGCAAGAGACCCAGTACTTC
many,-,TRBJ2-1,TRBV20-1,CSARDLASSYNEQFF,TGCAGTGCTAGAGATCTAGCGAGCTCCTACAATGAGCAGTTCTTC
few,TRBD2,TRBJ2-7,TRBV12-3/TRBV12-4,CASSFSGVSWEQYF,TGTGCCAGCAGTTTTAGCGGGGTATCTTGGGAGCAGTACTTC
few,TRBD2,TRBJ2-1,TRBV3-1,CASSQIGLAGEVSSYNEQFF,TGTGCCAGCAGCCAAATCGGTCTAGCGGGGGAAGTTAGCTCCTACAATGAGCAGTTCTTC
once,-,TRBJ1-6,TRBV27,CASSSLTTYNSPLHF,TGTGCCAGCAGTTCTTTGACCACTTATAATTCACCCCTCCACTTT
many,-,TRBJ1-5,TRBV10-2,CASSESGNQPQHF,TGCGCCAGCAGTGAGTCAGGCAATCAGCCCCAGCATTTT
-,-,TRBJ2-1,TRBV4-1,CASAPGPSYNEQFF,TGCGCCAGCGCCCCGGGTCCTTCCTACAATGAGCAGTTCTTC
few,-,TRBJ2-7,TRBV4-1,CASSRGLPTYEQYF,TGCGCCAGCAGTCGGGGACTTCCGACCTACGAGCAGTACTTC
many,-,TRBJ2-3,TRBV20-1,CSARQVSADTQYF,TGCAGTGCTAGACAGGTTTCCGCAGATACGCAGTATTTT
-,-,TRBJ2-1,TRBV5-1,CASSFGSSYNEQFF,TGCGCCAGCAGCTTTGGGAGCTCCTACAATGAGCAGTTCTTC
many,TRBD1,TRBJ2-1,TRBV12-3/TRBV12-4,CATGDRGNQNEQFF,TGTGCCACCGGGGACAGGGGGAACCAGAATGAGCAGTTCTTC
many,TRBD2,TRBJ2-4,TRBV20-1,CSAPPLSSGGRNIQYF,TGCAGTGCTCCCCCTCTCTCTAGCGGGGGTAGGAACATTCAGTACTTC
many,-,TRBJ2-7,TRBV2,CAINDGPLSYEQYF,TGTGCCATCAACGACGGACCGCTCTCCTACGAGCAGTACTTC
-,-,TRBJ1-5,TRBV6-5,CASSRTVYSNQPQHF,TGTGCCAGCAGCAGGACAGTTTATAGCAATCAGCCCCAGCATTTT
-,-,TRBJ2-1,TRBV19,CASSMGWEQFF,TGTGCCAGTAGTATGGGATGGGAGCAGTTCTTC
many,-,TRBJ1-5,TRBV21-1,CASSKDRSRVSNQPQHF,TGTGCCAGCAGCAAAGATAGGAGCAGGGTGAGCAATCAGCCCCAGCATTTT
-,-,TRBJ1-2,TRBV6-1,CASTESSNYGYTF,TGTGCCAGCACTGAGAGTTCTAACTATGGCTACACCTTC
-,TRBD2,TRBJ2-7,TRBV28,CASRVSGALYEQYF,TGTGCCAGCAGGGTAAGCGGGGCACTCTACGAGCAGTACTTC
-,-,TRBJ2-7,TRBV5-1,CASSPVRGSLEDEQYF,TGCGCCAGCAGCCCTGTGAGAGGCAGTCTTGAGGACGAGCAGTACTTC
-,-,TRBJ2-2,TRBV20-1,CSARDSVNTGELFF,TGCAGTGCTAGAGATTCGGTGAACACCGGGGAGCTGTTTTTT
many,TRBD2,TRBJ2-3,TRBV29-1,CSVAGGSGTDTQYF,TGCAGCGTTGCGGGCGGGAGTGGCACAGATACGCAGTATTTT
-,-,TRBJ2-3,TRBV7-3,CASSLSPLTDTQYF,TGTGCCAGCAGCTTATCCCCCCTCACAGATACGCAGTATTTT
many,TRBD2,TRBJ2-3,TRBV7-2,CASSLWLAGVGRDTQYF,TGTGCCAGCAGCTTATGGCTAGCGGGGGTCGGAAGGGATACGCAGTATTTT
many,TRBD1,TRBJ1-5,TRBV3-1,CASSRGQGGGQPQHF,TGTGCCAGCAGCCGGGGACAGGGAGGCGGGCAGCCCCAGCATTTT
many,-,TRBJ2-1,TRBV12-3/TRBV12-4,CASSFSGDNEQFF,TGTGCCAGCAGTTTCTCCGGGGACAATGAGCAGTTCTTC
few,-,TRBJ2-3,TRBV7-9,CASTRTDTQYF,TGTGCCAGCACTAGGACAGATACGCAGTATTTT
-,-,TRBJ1-2,TRBV3-1,CASSWTTGGNYGYTF,TGTGCCAGCAGCTGGACGACAGGAGGGAACTATGGCTACACCTTC
many,TRBD2,TRBJ2-5,TRBV6-5,CASSYSLAGETQYF,TGTGCCAGCAGTTACTCACTAGCGGGAGAGACCCAGTACTTC
-,TRBD1,TRBJ1-5,TRBV27,CASSSTGLNQPQHF,TGTGCCAGCAGTTCGACAGGGCTCAATCAGCCCCAGCATTTT
many,TRBD2,TRBJ2-1,TRBV14,CASSHPPGLANEQFF,TGTGCCAGCAGCCACCCCCCGGGACTAGCCAATGAGCAGTTCTTC
few,TRBD2,TRBJ2-7,TRBV28,CASSLWLAGQSSYEQYF,TGTGCCAGCAGTTTGTGGCTAGCGGGGCAAAGCTCCTACGAGCAGTACTTC
many,-,TRBJ2-7,TRBV9,CASGSGAGPYEQYF,TGTGCCAGCGGCTCCGGGGCAGGCCCCTACGAGCAGTACTTC
few,TRBD1,TRBJ1-1,TRBV7-8,CASSRTGGTEAFF,TGTGCCAGCAGCAGGACAGGGGGGACTGAAGCTTTCTTT
-,-,TRBJ2-3,TRBV11-1,CASSHAQTTDTQYF,TGTGCCAGCAGCCACGCACAGACCACAGATACGCAGTATTTT
many,TRBD2,TRBJ2-7,TRBV14,CASSILAGTYEQYF,TGTGCCAGCAGTATCTTAGCGGGTACCTACGAGCAGTACTTC
-,TRBD1,TRBJ1-2,TRBV4-1,CASSQGNTGGSNYGYTF,TGCGCCAGCAGCCAAGGCAATACAGGGGGAAGTAACTATGGCTACACCTTC
-,-,TRBJ2-5,TRBV10-3,CAISEVQETQYF,TGTGCCATCAGTGAGGTCCAAGAGACCCAGTACTTC